Each of the 11 T cell receptor beta chains below was sequenced from the same sample in a study of CD8 T cells in Susac syndrome. Random hexamers primed reverse transcription of about 0.5 to 1 ug RNA. MiXCR, applied by TCRdb to the immunoSEQ multiplex PCR reads, yields one record per CDR3 protein. The table shows around 160,000 distinct CDR3 sequences, with around 93% occurring only once. Sequencing was carried out using CD4+ T cells from PBMCs. These receptor sequences come from a human donor in good health.

V usage is TRBV5-5 and J usage is TRBJ1-1, with D possibly matching TRBD1 (6 bases). V was cut by 4 bases and J by 0 bases, with 10 bases left in between. Germline V gives CDR1 SGHKS, CDR2 YYEKEE (reference sequence). The CDR3 runs to 14 residues. This CDR3 reads CASSPWDMNTEAFF. As DNA, the CDR3 is TGTGCCAGCAGCCCCTGGGACATGAACACTGAAGCTTTCTTT.

The chain is built from TRBV7-9 and TRBJ2-3, with D unresolved. Germline V gene data show CDR1 as SEHNR and CDR2 as FQNEAQ (reference sequence). V lost 5 bases, J lost 5 bases, and 8 bases lay in between. The CDR3 loop spans 12 amino acids. The CDR3 DNA sequence: TGTGCCAGCAGCCCTCACGAAGATACGCAGTATTTT. It encodes CASSPHEDTQYF.

This clonotype was seen only a few times. The chain has TRBV19 and TRBJ1-1; D is perhaps TRBD1 (5 bases). This CDR3 spans 14 amino acids. V was pared by 5 bases and J by 1 base, with 11 bases between. From germline, CDR1 is LNHDA and CDR2 SQIVND (reference sequence). The CDR3 reads CASSPGTGNTEAFF. CDR3 DNA sequence: TGTGCCAGTAGTCCTGGGACGGGGAACACTGAAGCTTTCTTT.

Here the CDR3 reads CASSLEWSGGLNTIYF. Written as DNA, the CDR3 is TGTGCCAGCAGCTTGGAGTGGTCAGGGGGATTGAACACCATATATTTT. V is TRBV5-6 and J is TRBJ1-3; TRBD1 matches at 7 bases. V shed 0 bases, J shed 7 bases, and the junction held 10 bases outside the gene matches. The V gene's germline CDR1 is SGHDT and CDR2 YYEEEE. The CDR3 covers 16 residues.

The chain recombines TRBV4-2 with TRBJ1-6; TRBD1 might be the D (5 bases). This CDR3 has 18 residues. Deletions cut 0 bases from V and 7 bases from J, with 19 bases between. Germline V lookup: CDR1 LGHNA, CDR2 YNFKEQ. CDR3 sequence: CASSQDLGPGAGNSPLHF. DNA for the CDR3: TGTGCCAGCAGCCAAGATCTGGGGCCAGGAGCGGGCAATTCACCCCTCCACTTT.

The chain couples TRBV7-2 to TRBJ2-7; TRBD2 matches at 11 bases. Looked up from germline, CDR1 is SGHTA and CDR2 is FQGNSA. V gave up 5 bases and J gave up 1 base; unmatched junction bases: 7. This CDR3 has 16 residues. The CDR3 is CASSPTSGANSYEQYF. The DNA of the CDR3 is TGTGCCAGCAGCCCGACTAGCGGGGCTAATTCCTACGAGCAGTACTTC.

The chain uses TRBV7-8 and TRBJ2-1, with D unresolved. The V gene lost 3 bases and the J gene lost 9 bases, with 12 bases spanning the gap. Looked up from germline, CDR1 is SGHVS and CDR2 is FQNEAQ. The CDR3 is 13 residues long. CDR3 residues: CASSFYQAGEQFF. CDR3 in DNA: TGTGCCAGCAGCTTCTACCAGGCTGGTGAGCAGTTCTTC. Drawing the rest from reference TRBV7-8 and TRBJ2-1, the complete variable domain is GAGVSQSPRYKVAKRGQDVALRCDPISGHVSLFWYQQALGQGPEFLTYFQNEAQLDKSGLPSDRFFAERPEGSVSTLKIQRTQQEDSAVYLCASSFYQAGEQFFGPGTRLTVL.

The rearrangement links TRBV7-9 to TRBJ1-6; TRBD1 aligns across 8 bases. The length of the CDR3 is 14 residues. The V and J ends lost 4 bases and 11 bases, in that order; junction bases with no gene match: 7. Germline assignment: CDR1 SEHNR and CDR2 FQNEAQ (reference sequence). Written as DNA, the CDR3 is TGTGCCAGCAGCTCAGGGGGCCTGATGGCACCCCTCCACTTT. Translating gives CASSSGGLMAPLHF.

The J gene is TRBJ1-5, the V gene TRBV19; D is possibly TRBD1 (6 bases). Germline V gene lookup returns CDR1 LNHDA and CDR2 SQIVND (reference sequence). This CDR3 has 18 amino acids. The V gene lost 3 bases and the J gene lost 3 bases, with 21 bases spanning the gap. The CDR3 nucleotides read TGTGCCAGTAGTATTCGGGACATCCCTCATGGCTACAATCAGCCCCAGCATTTT. It codes for CASSIRDIPHGYNQPQHF.

The chain combines TRBV20-1 with TRBJ1-2, with D possibly matching TRBD1 (5 bases). The CDR3 has 13 amino acids. Germline V gives CDR1 DFQATT, CDR2 SNEGSKA (reference sequence). Between the trimmed V and J ends, which lost 2 bases and 8 bases, there was a span of 15 bases. The DNA of the CDR3 is TGCAGTGCTAGACAGACAGCCCGGGGAGGCTACACCTTC. Translation: CSARQTARGGYTF.

The chain links TRBV6-1 to TRBJ1-1; 7 bases match TRBD1. CDR1 is MNHNS and CDR2 is SASEGT in the germline V gene. This CDR3 has 13 residues. V shed 5 bases and J 4 bases; nucleotides not matched to a gene: 4. The CDR3 DNA reads as TGTGCCAGCAGTTTCAACAGGGGCACTGAAGCTTTCTTT. Amino acid sequence: CASSFNRGTEAFF.